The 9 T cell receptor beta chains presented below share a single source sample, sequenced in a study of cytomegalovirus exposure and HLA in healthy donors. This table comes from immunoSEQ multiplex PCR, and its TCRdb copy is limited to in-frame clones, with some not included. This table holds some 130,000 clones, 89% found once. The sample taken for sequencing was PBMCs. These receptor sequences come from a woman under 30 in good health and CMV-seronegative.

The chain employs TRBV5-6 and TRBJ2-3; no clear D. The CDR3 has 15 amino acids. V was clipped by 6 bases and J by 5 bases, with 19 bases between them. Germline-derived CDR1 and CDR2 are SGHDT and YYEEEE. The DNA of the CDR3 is TGTGCCAGCACCCCCTTGGGCCCCACCGGAGATACGCAGTATTTT. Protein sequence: CASTPLGPTGDTQYF.

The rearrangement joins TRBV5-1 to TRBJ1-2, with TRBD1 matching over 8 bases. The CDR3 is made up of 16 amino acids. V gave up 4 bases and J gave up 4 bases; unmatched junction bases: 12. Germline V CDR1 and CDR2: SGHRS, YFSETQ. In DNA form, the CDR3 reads TGCGCCAGCAGCCTGAGGGCAGGGGGCTCTTTCTATGGCTACACCTTC. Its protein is CASSLRAGGSFYGYTF.

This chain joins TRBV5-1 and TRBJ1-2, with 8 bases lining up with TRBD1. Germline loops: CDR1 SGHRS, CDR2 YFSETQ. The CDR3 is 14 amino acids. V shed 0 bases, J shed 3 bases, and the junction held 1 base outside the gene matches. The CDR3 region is CASSLVTGDYGYTF. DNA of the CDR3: TGCGCCAGCAGCTTGGTGACAGGGGACTATGGCTACACCTTC.

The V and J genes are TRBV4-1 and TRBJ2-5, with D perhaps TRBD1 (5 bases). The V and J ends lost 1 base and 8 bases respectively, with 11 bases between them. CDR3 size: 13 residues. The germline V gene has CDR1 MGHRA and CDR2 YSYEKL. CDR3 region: CASSQVDTGTQYF. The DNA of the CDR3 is TGCGCCAGCAGCCAAGTTGATACAGGAACCCAGTACTTC.

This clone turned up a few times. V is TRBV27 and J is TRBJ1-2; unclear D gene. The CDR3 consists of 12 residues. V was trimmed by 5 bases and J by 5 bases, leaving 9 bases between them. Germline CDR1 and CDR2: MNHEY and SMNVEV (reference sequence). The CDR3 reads CASSTTGYGYTF. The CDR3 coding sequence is TGTGCCAGCAGTACTACTGGGTATGGCTACACCTTC.

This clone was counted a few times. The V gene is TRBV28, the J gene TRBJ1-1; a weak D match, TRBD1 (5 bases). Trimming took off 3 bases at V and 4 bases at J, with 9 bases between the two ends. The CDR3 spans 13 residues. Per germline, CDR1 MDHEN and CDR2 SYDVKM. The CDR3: CASSLGGITEAFF. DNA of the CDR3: TGTGCCAGCAGTTTGGGGGGGATCACTGAAGCTTTCTTT.

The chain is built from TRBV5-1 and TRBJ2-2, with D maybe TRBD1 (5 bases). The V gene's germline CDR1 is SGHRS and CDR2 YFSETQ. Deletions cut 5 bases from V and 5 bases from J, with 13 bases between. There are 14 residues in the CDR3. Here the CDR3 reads CASSILQGTGELFF. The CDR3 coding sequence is TGCGCCAGCAGTATACTCCAGGGTACCGGGGAGCTGTTTTTT.

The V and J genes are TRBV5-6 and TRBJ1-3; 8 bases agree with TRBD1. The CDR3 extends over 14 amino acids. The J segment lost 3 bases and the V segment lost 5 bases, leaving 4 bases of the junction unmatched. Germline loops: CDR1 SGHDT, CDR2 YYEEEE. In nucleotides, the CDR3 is TGTGCCAGCAGGAGGACAGGGATTGGAAACACCATATATTTT. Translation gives CASRRTGIGNTIYF.

CDR3 in amino acids: CASSTPGQGMGYGYTF. The CDR3 nucleotides read TGCGCCAGCAGCACCCCGGGACAGGGGATGGGCTATGGCTACACCTTC. The genes are TRBV5-1 and TRBJ1-2; TRBD1 matches 10 bases. V dropped 4 bases and J dropped 4; count of bases not matched to a gene: 10. Germline assignment: CDR1 SGHRS and CDR2 YFSETQ. The CDR3 sequence is 16 residues long.